This TCR beta chain is from a study of blood T cell repertoires in COVID-19. Study details: COVID-19 samples collected from the United States, Italy and Spain covered acute and convalescent phases. PBMCs, B-cell-depleted T cells, or T cells were the source of the cDNA or gDNA that made up the material.

Authors' processing steps: Nucleated cell counts were estimated from reference gene primer amplification. The table came from immunoSEQ multiplex PCR; TCRdb's copy has only in-frame clones and leaves some out. Clonal size and the V and J genes are those of that table, whereas D and trimming came from the DNA. Counted here are tens of thousands of clones, roughly 84% occurring once; the ten biggest clones make up around 1.4%. This clone was counted a single time. V was cut by 3 bases and J by 4 bases, with 9 bases left in between. The V gene's germline CDR1 is SGHAT and CDR2 FQNNGV. CDR3 size: 13 residues.

The sequence was obtained from a man aged 45-65 years with acute or convalescent COVID-19. The chain employs TRBV11-2 and TRBJ1-2; the D is unclear. The sample consisted of peripheral blood. CDR3 amino acids: CASSLGLFYGYTF. The DNA for the CDR3 is TGTGCCAGCAGCTTGGGCCTTTTCTATGGCTACACCTTC.